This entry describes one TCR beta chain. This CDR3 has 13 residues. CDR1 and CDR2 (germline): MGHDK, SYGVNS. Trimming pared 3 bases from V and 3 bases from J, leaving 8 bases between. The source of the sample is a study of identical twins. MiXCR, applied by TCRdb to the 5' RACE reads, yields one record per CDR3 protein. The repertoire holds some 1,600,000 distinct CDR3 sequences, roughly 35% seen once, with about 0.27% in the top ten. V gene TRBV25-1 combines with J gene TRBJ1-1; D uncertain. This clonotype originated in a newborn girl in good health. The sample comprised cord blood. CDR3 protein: CASSDGVYTEAFF. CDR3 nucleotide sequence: TGTGCCAGCAGTGATGGGGTTTACACTGAAGCTTTCTTT.